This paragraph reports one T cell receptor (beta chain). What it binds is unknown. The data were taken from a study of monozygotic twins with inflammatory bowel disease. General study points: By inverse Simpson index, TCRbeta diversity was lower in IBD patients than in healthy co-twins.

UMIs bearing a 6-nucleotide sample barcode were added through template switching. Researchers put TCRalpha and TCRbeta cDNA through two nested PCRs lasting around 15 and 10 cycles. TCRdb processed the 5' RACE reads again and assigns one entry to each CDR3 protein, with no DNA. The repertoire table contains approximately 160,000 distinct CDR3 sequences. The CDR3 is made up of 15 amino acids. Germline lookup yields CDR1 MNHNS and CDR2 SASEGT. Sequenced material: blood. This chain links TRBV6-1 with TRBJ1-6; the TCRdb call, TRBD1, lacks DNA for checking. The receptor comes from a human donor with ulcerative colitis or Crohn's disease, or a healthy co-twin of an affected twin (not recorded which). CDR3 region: CASSDPGQGNSPLHF.